Listed below are T cell receptor beta chains from one sample, sequenced in a study of Graves' ophthalmopathy and Graves' hyperthyroidism. One entry per CDR3 protein, called by TCRdb with MiXCR from the multiplex PCR reads. The sample lists around 1,000,000 distinct CDR3 sequences; about 35% were seen once. The sequenced sample consisted of peripheral blood or thyroid tissue (not recorded which). The receptors shown here come from an adult man with Graves' hyperthyroidism. Each CDR3 is given with its conserved first and last residue. Fields, in order: CDR3 protein, CDR3 DNA, V gene, J gene, clone size, D gene. The D gene is left open where the match is weak. Some rows mark clone size as missing; the rest say once, few, many or name a class of expanded clone.

CASRTTASSEAFF,TGTGCCAGCAGGACAACGGCATCCTCTGAAGCTTTCTTT,TRBV2,TRBJ1-1,many,-
CASSLIDFSYNSPLHF,TGTGCCAGCAGTTTAATTGACTTCTCCTATAATTCACCCCTCCACTTT,TRBV25-1,TRBJ1-6,-,-
CSVGGGGYTF,TGCAGCGTCGGAGGTGGAGGCTACACCTTC,TRBV29-1,TRBJ1-2,many,-
CASSEVNSPYEQYF,TGTGCCAGCAGTGAAGTTAACAGCCCCTACGAGCAGTACTTC,TRBV10-3,TRBJ2-7,few,-
CASSTGLRAFEQYF,TGTGCCAGCAGTACCGGCCTTCGAGCGTTCGAGCAGTACTTC,TRBV28,TRBJ2-7,few,-
CASAYSVANSNQPQHF,TGCGCCAGCGCCTACTCGGTAGCGAATAGCAATCAGCCCCAGCATTTT,TRBV4-3,TRBJ1-5,-,-
CAISERDSLISYEQYF,TGTGCCATCAGTGAGAGGGACAGCCTAATCTCCTACGAGCAGTACTTC,TRBV10-3,TRBJ2-7,-,TRBD1
CASSSYTYEQYF,TGTGCCAGCAGCTCATATACCTACGAGCAGTACTTC,TRBV7-2,TRBJ2-7,many,-
CASTSAGKTTEAFF,TGTGCCAGCACCTCCGCAGGGAAAACGACTGAAGCTTTCTTT,TRBV25-1,TRBJ1-1,many,-
CATSREPQGQETQYF,TGTGCCACCAGCAGGGAACCTCAGGGGCAAGAGACCCAGTACTTC,TRBV15,TRBJ2-5,many,-
CASSEGRYTEAFF,TGTGCCAGCAGTGAAGGAAGATACACTGAAGCTTTCTTT,TRBV2,TRBJ1-1,many,-
CATNQREAKETQHF,TGTGCCACTAATCAGCGGGAGGCTAAAGAGACCCAGCATTTT,TRBV10-3,TRBJ1-5,-,-
CASSRTGDGETQYF,TGCGCCAGCAGTCGGACAGGGGATGGGGAGACCCAGTACTTC,TRBV10-2,TRBJ2-5,many,TRBD1
CASSEGGQGGLYGYTF,TGTGCCAGCAGTGAAGGGGGACAGGGAGGACTTTACGGCTACACCTTC,TRBV2,TRBJ1-2,many,TRBD1
CASGAGGLADEQYF,TGTGCCAGCGGGGCAGGGGGGCTAGCGGACGAGCAGTACTTC,TRBV7-9,TRBJ2-7,-,-
CASSQTPKTEAFF,TGTGCCAGCAGCCAGACACCGAAGACTGAAGCTTTCTTT,TRBV3-1,TRBJ1-1,-,-
CASSFRSGSEQYF,TGTGCCAGCAGCTTCCGTAGCGGGAGCGAGCAGTACTTC,TRBV7-9,TRBJ2-7,many,TRBD2
CASSQVGNEKNTEAFF,TGTGCCAGCAGCCAAGTAGGTAACGAAAAGAACACTGAAGCTTTCTTT,TRBV2,TRBJ1-1,-,-
CASSLSSPTLWNGYTF,TGTGCCAGCAGCTTATCCTCCCCGACTCTTTGGAATGGCTACACCTTC,TRBV5-5,TRBJ1-2,-,-
CASSENIGVYGYTF,TGTGCCAGCAGTGAAAACATAGGGGTATATGGCTACACCTTC,TRBV2,TRBJ1-2,many,-
CATSGGAYEQYF,TGTGCCACCAGCGGGGGGGCCTACGAGCAGTACTTC,TRBV15,TRBJ2-7,-,TRBD2
CASSPQLTGNNSPLHF,TGCGCCAGCAGCCCCCAACTGACAGGGAATAATTCACCCCTCCACTTT,TRBV4-3,TRBJ1-6,few,TRBD1
CASSTKTGGRTEAFF,TGTGCCAGCAGCACAAAAACAGGGGGAAGGACTGAAGCTTTCTTT,TRBV7-2,TRBJ1-1,many,TRBD1
CAWSVPGTSVTNEKLFF,TGTGCCTGGAGTGTCCCCGGGACCTCGGTAACTAATGAAAAACTGTTTTTT,TRBV7-8,TRBJ1-4,few,-
CASSLRSVYYEQYF,TGCGCCAGCAGCTTGAGATCTGTCTACTACGAGCAGTACTTC,TRBV5-1,TRBJ2-7,-,-
CASSQPGLDYEQYF,TGTGCCAGTAGCCAACCGGGACTAGACTACGAGCAGTACTTC,TRBV19,TRBJ2-7,-,TRBD2
CAISESREWLETQYF,TGTGCCATCAGTGAGTCAAGGGAATGGTTAGAGACCCAGTACTTC,TRBV10-3,TRBJ2-5,-,-
CASSLEGRAGELFF,TGCGCCAGCAGCTTGGAGGGCAGGGCCGGGGAGCTGTTTTTT,TRBV5-1,TRBJ2-2,-,-
CASSGGLGVYEQYF,TGTGCCAGCAGCGGGGGACTAGGGGTCTACGAGCAGTACTTC,TRBV5-5,TRBJ2-7,few,TRBD2
CASSDGTAAYGYTF,TGTGCCAGCAGCGATGGGACAGCAGCCTATGGCTACACCTTC,TRBV7-9,TRBJ1-2,-,TRBD1
CAGSSPGQGNQPQHF,TGTGCCGGCAGTTCACCCGGACAGGGTAATCAGCCCCAGCATTTT,TRBV2,TRBJ1-5,-,TRBD1
CATSDLGGDTGELFF,TGTGCCACCAGTGATTTAGGGGGCGACACCGGGGAGCTGTTTTTT,TRBV24-1,TRBJ2-2,many,TRBD1
CASGFGTDTQYF,TGTGCCAGCGGGTTTGGCACAGATACGCAGTATTTT,TRBV25-1,TRBJ2-3,few,-
CASSDATRGVGRETQYF,TGTGCCAGCAGTGACGCAACCAGGGGTGTCGGACGGGAGACCCAGTACTTC,TRBV25-1,TRBJ2-5,many,-
CAGFRTGRNYGYTF,TGTGCCGGATTTCGGACAGGTAGAAACTATGGCTACACCTTC,TRBV6-5,TRBJ1-2,-,TRBD1
CASRKTKGQADNSPLHF,TGTGCCAGCAGGAAGACCAAGGGACAGGCAGATAATTCACCCCTCCACTTT,TRBV6-5,TRBJ1-6,few,TRBD1
CASSSGRTSPYEQYF,TGTGCCAGCAGTAGCGGGAGGACTAGCCCCTACGAGCAGTACTTC,TRBV4-2,TRBJ2-7,-,TRBD2
CAIRWTGEHNSPLHF,TGTGCCATCAGATGGACAGGGGAACATAATTCACCCCTCCACTTT,TRBV10-3,TRBJ1-6,many,TRBD1
CSAEDRDRVGQPQHF,TGCAGTGCTGAGGACCGGGACAGGGTTGGACAGCCCCAGCATTTT,TRBV20-1,TRBJ1-5,many,TRBD1
CASTEGGGNTEAFF,TGCGCCAGCACCGAGGGGGGGGGGAACACTGAAGCTTTCTTT,TRBV5-1,TRBJ1-1,-,-
CAWHKQLNTEAFF,TGTGCCTGGCATAAACAGTTGAACACTGAAGCTTTCTTT,TRBV30,TRBJ1-1,-,-
CASSTPGKKEDGYTF,TGTGCCAGTAGTACCCCCGGGAAAAAAGAGGATGGCTACACCTTC,TRBV19,TRBJ1-2,few,-
CASSPRNGQLGDSAFF,TGTGCCAGCAGTCCTAGAAACGGACAGCTAGGAGATTCAGCTTTCTTT,TRBV6-5,TRBJ1-1,few,-
CSVDLSGMIYGYTF,TGCAGCGTTGATCTTTCAGGGATGATCTATGGCTACACCTTC,TRBV29-1,TRBJ1-2,many,-
CSLGGSNYGYTF,TGCAGCTTGGGGGGGTCTAACTATGGCTACACCTTC,TRBV29-1,TRBJ1-2,-,-
CASSQDPAGGYTF,TGCGCCAGCAGCCAAGATCCGGCGGGGGGCTACACCTTC,TRBV4-3,TRBJ1-2,many,-
CASSRTSDLRETQYF,TGTGCCAGCAGCCGGACTAGCGACCTACGGGAGACCCAGTACTTC,TRBV4-2,TRBJ2-5,-,TRBD2
CASSLDRANSPQHF,TGTGCCAGTAGTCTCGACAGGGCTAATTCACCCCAGCATTTT,TRBV19,TRBJ1-5,-,TRBD1
CSATARPDYGYTF,TGCAGTGCTACGGCCAGGCCAGACTATGGCTACACCTTC,TRBV20-1,TRBJ1-2,many,-
CASSPGQVWRELFF,TGTGCCAGCAGCCCAGGACAGGTGTGGAGGGAGCTGTTTTTT,TRBV7-3,TRBJ2-2,-,TRBD1
CASSYSKGVNYEQYF,TGTGCCAGCAGTTACTCGAAAGGGGTTAACTACGAGCAGTACTTC,TRBV6-5,TRBJ2-7,-,-
CATSSDRGLIQYF,TGTGCCACCAGCAGTGACCGCGGACTCATTCAGTACTTC,TRBV15,TRBJ2-4,-,-
CASSQGQTNQPQHF,TGCGCCAGCAGCCAAGGACAGACTAATCAGCCCCAGCATTTT,TRBV4-1,TRBJ1-5,many,-
CASSQGPNVGKNTEAFF,TGTGCCAGCTCACAAGGACCAAACGTCGGGAAAAACACTGAAGCTTTCTTT,TRBV18,TRBJ1-1,-,-
CASSKGGATYEQYF,TGTGCCAGCAGTAAGGGGGGAGCGACCTACGAGCAGTACTTC,TRBV28,TRBJ2-7,few,-
CASSRTGDIEAFF,TGTGCCAGCAGTCGGACAGGGGACATTGAAGCTTTCTTT,TRBV12-3/TRBV12-4,TRBJ1-1,many,TRBD1
CSLWSGGGARVDGYTF,TGCAGCTTATGGTCCGGGGGGGGCGCTCGTGTGGATGGCTACACCTTC,TRBV29-1,TRBJ1-2,-,-
CASSEGVTDEAFF,TGTGCCAGCAGTGAGGGGGTGACAGATGAAGCTTTCTTT,TRBV25-1,TRBJ1-1,many,-